The 10 T cell receptor beta chains reported below all come from one sample, sequenced in a study of blood T cell repertoires in COVID-19. Produced via immunoSEQ multiplex PCR; TCRdb's table is partial and in-frame only. The data contain 100,000 to 150,000 clones, 80% of them singletons. The source material was peripheral blood. These receptors all come from a human donor in a cohort sampled during active COVID-19.

This chain's CDR3 is CASSLERSRGAQYF. The DNA for the CDR3 is TGTGCCAGCAGCTTAGAAAGGTCCCGAGGCGCCCAGTACTTC. The genes are TRBV11-2 and TRBJ2-5; no clear D. The germline V and J ends were trimmed by 0 bases and 9 bases, with 14 bases remaining between them. In germline, CDR1 is SGHAT, CDR2 FQNNGV. CDR3 length: 14 residues.

The gene calls are TRBV2 and TRBJ1-1, with a weak D call TRBD1 (6 bases). The CDR3 extends over 13 amino acids. With 3 bases removed from V and 5 bases from J, the gap between germline ends came to 10 bases. Germline V gene lookup returns CDR1 SNHLY and CDR2 FYNNEI. The CDR3 coding sequence is TGTGCCAGCAGTGACAGGGGTGGGACTGAAGCTTTCTTT. It translates to CASSDRGGTEAFF.

This clone was seen more than once but under ten times. V usage is TRBV7-2 and J usage is TRBJ1-1; TRBD1 is a possible D gene (6 bases). The germline V gene encodes CDR1 SGHTA and CDR2 FQGNSA. CDR3 length: 14 residues. Trimming removed 5 bases from V and 8 bases from J, with 18 bases in between. The CDR3 sequence is CASSLRQAQGEAFF. As DNA, the CDR3 is TGTGCCAGCAGCCTACGACAGGCCCAAGGGGAAGCTTTCTTT.

The chain carries TRBV6-5 and TRBJ1-1, with 8 bases that match TRBD1. This CDR3 has 14 residues. Germline CDR1 and CDR2: MNHEY and SVGAGI. The trim removed 0 bases at V and 7 bases at J, leaving 4 bases unmatched. CDR3 nucleotides: TGTGCCAGCAGTTACTCGGGACAGGCGGGTGAAGCTTTCTTT. Translating gives CASSYSGQAGEAFF.

V is TRBV7-9 and J is TRBJ2-7; a weak D match, TRBD1 (7 bases). Germline CDR1 and CDR2: SEHNR and FQNEAQ (reference sequence). The V and J ends lost 4 bases and 0 bases respectively, with 16 bases between them. The CDR3 loop spans 16 amino acids. CDR3 amino acids: CASSSRGALSSYEQYF. In DNA form, the CDR3 reads TGTGCCAGCAGCTCCAGGGGGGCATTGAGCTCCTACGAGCAGTACTTC.

This clone is a singleton in its sample. This chain joins TRBV6-2 or TRBV6-3 and TRBJ2-1, with 8 bases aligning to TRBD2. The CDR3 contains 15 residues. Germline lookup yields CDR1 MNHEY and CDR2 SVGEGT. The V and J ends lost 5 bases and 4 bases, in that order; junction bases with no gene match: 7. The CDR3 DNA is TGTGCCAGCAGTAAGCCGGGACTAGGGTACAATGAGCAGTTCTTC. Protein product: CASSKPGLGYNEQFF.

V and J are TRBV2 and TRBJ1-1, with D perhaps TRBD1 (6 bases). The germline gives CDR1 SNHLY, CDR2 FYNNEI. Trimming left V 6 bases short and J 4 bases short, with 15 bases between. The CDR3 sequence is 14 residues long. The CDR3 coding sequence is TGTGCCAGCAGGGGGCCAAGGGGGGGCACTGAAGCTTTCTTT. Its translation is CASRGPRGGTEAFF.

The CDR3 reads CASRWDRGLFYGYTF. In DNA, the CDR3 is TGTGCCAGCAGATGGGACAGGGGGCTTTTCTATGGCTACACCTTC. The chain combines TRBV2 with TRBJ1-2; TRBD1 aligns across 12 bases. The CDR3 has 15 amino acids. The germline gives CDR1 SNHLY, CDR2 FYNNEI. Trimming removed 6 bases from V and 4 bases from J; junction bases left unmatched: 6.

The genes are TRBV24-1 and TRBJ2-1, with 8 nucleotides matching TRBD1. The CDR3 contains 17 residues. Germline trimming cut 4 bases from V and 3 bases from J; bases unmatched to any gene: 10. In germline, CDR1 is KGHDR, CDR2 SFDVKD. The DNA for the CDR3 is TGTGCCACCAGTGACCCCAAGACAGGGGTAAGCTACAATGAGCAGTTCTTC. Translation: CATSDPKTGVSYNEQFF.

The V and J genes are TRBV27 and TRBJ2-7; no clear D gene. Germline loops: CDR1 MNHEY, CDR2 SMNVEV (reference sequence). Trimming left V 4 bases short and J 7 bases short, with 14 bases between. This CDR3 contains 13 residues. CDR3 coding DNA: TGTGCCAGCAGTTGGTCGGGTGTTGGAGAGCAGTACTTC. This encodes CASSWSGVGEQYF.